These T cell receptor beta chains were read from a single sample in a study of T cell changes during pregnancy in multiple sclerosis. Some clones are missing from TCRdb's copy, which holds only in-frame ones; the method was immunoSEQ multiplex PCR. The sample has 40,000 or so clones, 80% to 95% seen once. The input for sequencing was CD4+ T cells from peripheral blood mononuclear cells, taken in the third trimester of pregnancy. The receptors were gathered from a female donor with multiple sclerosis, enrolled in a pregnancy study. Both conserved end residues are part of each CDR3. A D gene is named only where the DNA matches it firmly. Only part of the rows carry a size: once, few, many, or a class if the clone is expanded.

J gene	clone size	D gene	V gene	CDR3 protein	CDR3 DNA
TRBJ2-1	.	TRBD2	TRBV7-9	CASSPPLGGRYNEQFF	TGTGCCAGCAGCCCCCCTCTCGGCGGGAGGTATAATGAGCAGTTCTTC
TRBJ2-7	.	TRBD1	TRBV28	CASRVDRGNYEQYF	TGTGCCAGCAGGGTCGACAGGGGCAACTACGAGCAGTACTTC
TRBJ2-1	.	TRBD2	TRBV28	CASRTTSGGYNEQFF	TGTGCCAGCAGAACCACTAGCGGGGGTTACAATGAGCAGTTCTTC
TRBJ2-1	.	.	TRBV4-3	CASSPSYGSSYNEQFF	TGCGCCAGCAGCCCCTCCTACGGGAGCTCCTACAATGAGCAGTTCTTC
TRBJ1-3	.	TRBD1	TRBV6-1	CASRTGDSGNTIYF	TGTGCCAGCCGGACAGGGGACTCCGGAAACACCATATATTTT
TRBJ1-5	few	.	TRBV6-1	CASSEAPDNQPQHF	TGTGCCAGCAGTGAAGCCCCAGACAATCAGCCCCAGCATTTT
TRBJ1-2	.	.	TRBV15	CATSRGGVGLTANYGYTF	TGTGCCACCAGCAGAGGGGGGGTCGGCCTGACAGCTAACTATGGCTACACCTTC
TRBJ2-1	.	.	TRBV6-1	CASGGGQPGGNEQFF	TGTGCCAGCGGGGGAGGACAGCCAGGGGGCAATGAGCAGTTCTTC
TRBJ1-1	.	TRBD1	TRBV5-4	CASSWDRDTEAFF	TGTGCCAGCAGCTGGGACAGGGACACTGAAGCTTTCTTT
TRBJ2-7	once	.	TRBV28	CASSLSPAAPYEQYF	TGTGCCAGCAGTTTATCCCCAGCGGCCCCCTACGAGCAGTACTTC
TRBJ2-1	.	TRBD2	TRBV14	CASRASGSTNEQFF	TGTGCCAGCAGGGCTAGCGGGAGCACGAATGAGCAGTTCTTC
TRBJ2-3	.	TRBD2	TRBV6-1	CASSVLDSGRGTDTQYF	TGTGCCAGCAGTGTTCTTGACTCAGGGAGGGGCACAGATACGCAGTATTTT
TRBJ1-5	.	TRBD1	TRBV9	CASSVTTGVNQPQHF	TGTGCCAGCAGCGTAACTACAGGGGTCAATCAGCCCCAGCATTTT
TRBJ1-2	.	.	TRBV30	CAWSTPRLLDRHGYTF	TGTGCCTGGAGTACACCCCGCCTTCTGGACAGACATGGCTACACCTTC
TRBJ2-1	.	.	TRBV10-3	CAISERDLLYNEQFF	TGTGCCATCAGTGAGCGGGACTTACTCTACAATGAGCAGTTCTTC
TRBJ2-7	.	TRBD2	TRBV5-1	CASSLLVSGTHEQYF	TGCGCCAGCAGCTTGTTAGTTAGCGGGACCCACGAGCAGTACTTC
TRBJ1-2	.	.	TRBV30	CAWSVGVTYGYTF	TGTGCCTGGAGTGTAGGGGTGACCTATGGCTACACCTTC
TRBJ2-1	.	TRBD1	TRBV5-1	CASRHGQGYNEQFF	TGCGCCAGCAGGCATGGACAGGGCTACAATGAGCAGTTCTTC
TRBJ2-3	.	TRBD1	TRBV5-1	CASSSGGPTDTQYF	TGCGCCAGCAGCTCAGGGGGCCCCACAGATACGCAGTATTTT
TRBJ2-1	few	TRBD1	TRBV4-1	CASSHRDRLMDEQFF	TGCGCCAGCAGCCACCGGGACAGACTTATGGATGAGCAGTTCTTC
TRBJ2-5	.	.	TRBV5-6	CASSRLDQETQYF	TGTGCCAGCAGCCGACTAGACCAAGAGACCCAGTACTTC
TRBJ2-1	.	TRBD2	TRBV25-1	CASSVGPSGSSYNEQFF	TGTGCCAGCAGTGTTGGGCCTAGCGGGAGCTCCTACAATGAGCAGTTCTTC
TRBJ1-2	once	.	TRBV11-2	CASSTLKKGGSYGYTF	TGTGCCAGCAGCACGTTAAAAAAAGGGGGTTCCTATGGCTACACCTTC